This TCR beta chain was retrieved from a study of blood T cell repertoires in COVID-19. Study information: The samples span acute and convalescent COVID-19 from the United States, Italy and Spain. The cDNA or gDNA used as material had been derived from T cells, B-cell-depleted T cells, or PBMCs.

V gave up 3 bases and J gave up 8 bases, with 9 bases separating them. This CDR3 has 12 amino acids. The germline CDR1 and CDR2 sequences are LNHDA and SQIVND (reference sequence). Authors' methods: The authors estimated nucleated cell counts from reference gene primer amplification. The table came from immunoSEQ multiplex PCR; TCRdb's copy has only in-frame clones and leaves some out. The DNA was the basis for D and trimming; V, J and clone size are from that table. Among about 190,000 clones, around 80% were seen once, and the ten largest hold over 13%. This chain links TRBV19 with TRBJ2-3; no reliable D call. Source material: peripheral blood. This clonotype originated in a young man with active or convalescent COVID-19. The CDR3 here is CASSIPPRTQYF. CDR3 nucleotides: TGTGCCAGTAGTATCCCCCCCCGTACGCAGTATTTT.